The source of this T cell receptor (beta chain) is a study of cytomegalovirus exposure and HLA in healthy donors. Study in general: Of the donors genotyped, approximately 410 in all, 81% fell in the Caucasian-associated ancestry cluster. Findings and caveats of the study: Prior analysis indicated that the majority of TCR beta V segments exhibited productivity approximately 87% or approximately 30% of the time.

The primer mix had 60 Vbeta and 13 Jbeta primers. Some clones are missing from TCRdb's copy, which holds only in-frame ones; the method was immunoSEQ multiplex PCR. This sample has some 170,000 clones; more than 65% occur once, and the top ten carry around 1.3%. This clone occurred a few times. Its specificity is not known. This CDR3 spans 16 amino acids. Germline loops: CDR1 KGHSH, CDR2 LQKENI. Trimming at V came to 3 bases and at J to 3 bases, leaving 9 bases not matched to a gene. V is TRBV18 and J is TRBJ1-1, with 8 bases matching TRBD1. The receptor was isolated from a woman aged 45-60 years in good health and CMV-seronegative. The sample taken for sequencing was PBMCs. The CDR3 spells CASSPSPGGSHTEAFF. The DNA for the CDR3 is TGTGCCAGCTCACCCTCTCCAGGGGGCTCTCACACTGAAGCTTTCTTT.